The 17 T cell receptor beta chains below come from one sample, sequenced in a study of CD8 T cells in ankylosing spondylitis. TCRdb called the 5' RACE reads again in MiXCR, with one record for every CDR3 protein. The sample includes approximately 400,000 distinct CDR3 sequences, roughly 26% seen only once; the top ten take over 0.8%. Study-wide results and limits: Ankylosing spondylitis blood seemed to carry a telltale TCR beta motif made of several highly homologous variants.

These TCRs are of unknown antigen specificity. What was sequenced was blood, either unsorted or a sorted T cell fraction (not recorded which). These receptors all come from a male donor with ankylosing spondylitis.

In this sample, this clonotype turned up many times. This chain uses TRBV6-6 with TRBJ2-3; D uncertain. Looked up from germline, CDR1 is MNHNY and CDR2 is SVGAGI (reference sequence). There are 12 residues in the CDR3. The germline V and J ends were trimmed by 6 bases and 2 bases, with 6 bases remaining between them. CDR3 sequence (DNA): TGTGCCAGCAGCCCTTACACAGATACGCAGTATTTT. Translated: CASSPYTDTQYF.

The genes are TRBV19 and TRBJ2-4; the D is unclear. CDR1 and CDR2 from the germline V gene are LNHDA and SQIVND (reference sequence). The CDR3 consists of 15 residues. Trimming shortened V by 3 bases and J by 1 base, and 10 bases separated the two germline ends. The CDR3 spells CASSIAGPAKNIQYF. In DNA form, the CDR3 reads TGTGCCAGTAGTATTGCAGGTCCGGCCAAAAACATTCAGTACTTC.

Ten or more counts support this clonotype. The chain combines TRBV20-1 with TRBJ2-1; 7 bases agree with TRBD2. Germline CDR1 and CDR2: DFQATT and SNEGSKA (reference sequence). This CDR3 contains 15 residues. The V and J ends lost 5 bases and 0 bases, in that order; junction bases with no gene match: 7. The CDR3 region is CSALPLAYSYNEQFF. The CDR3 DNA reads TGCAGTGCTCTCCCACTAGCGTACTCCTACAATGAGCAGTTCTTC.

This clonotype was counted a few times. V and J are TRBV6-2 or TRBV6-3 and TRBJ2-1; 11 bases match TRBD2. The junction had 18 bases not matched to a gene; V was cut back by 10 bases and J by 7 bases. Germline assignment: CDR1 MNHEY and CDR2 SVGEGT. The CDR3 length is 17 residues. The CDR3 loop reads CATSSRSGRETGNEQFF. DNA of the CDR3: TGTGCCACCTCATCCCGTAGCGGGAGGGAGACGGGGAATGAGCAGTTCTTC.

This clonotype was counted a few times. The chain is built from TRBV20-1 and TRBJ2-2; D not resolved. V was shortened by 1 base and J by 2 bases, with 11 bases between the two germline ends. Germline V gene sequence: CDR1 DFQATT, CDR2 SNEGSKA (reference sequence). The length of the CDR3 is 15 residues. In DNA form, the CDR3 reads TGCAGTGCTAGAGTGGGCGCGGACAACACCGGGGAGCTGTTTTTT. It codes for CSARVGADNTGELFF.

This clonotype has only a few counts. The J gene is TRBJ1-1, the V gene TRBV3-1; possible D gene TRBD1, 6 bases. Looked up from germline, CDR1 is LGHDT and CDR2 is YNNKEL (reference sequence). Trimming cost V 3 bases and J 6 bases, with 14 bases left between them. The CDR3 has 14 amino acids. This chain's CDR3 is CASSQEGGRAEAFF. CDR3 in DNA: TGTGCCAGCAGCCAGGAAGGGGGGAGAGCTGAAGCTTTCTTT.

This clonotype has just a few counts. The chain couples TRBV29-1 to TRBJ2-7, with D perhaps matching TRBD1 (6 bases). CDR3 length equals 11 residues. Trimming removed 7 bases from V and 3 bases from J, with 10 bases in between. Germline V gives CDR1 SQVTM, CDR2 ANQGSEA. The CDR3 DNA follows: TGCAGCGCCGTGGACAGCTACGAGCAGTACTTC. This encodes CSAVDSYEQYF.

This clonotype was seen more than once but under ten times. CDR3 bases: TGTGCCAGCAGCTTAAGTGAAGTCTACACCTTC. Translation: CASSLSEVYTF. The gene calls are TRBV7-9 and TRBJ1-2; D not certain. This CDR3 has 11 amino acids. Germline values: CDR1 SEHNR, CDR2 FQNEAQ (reference sequence). V lost 2 bases and J 10 bases, leaving 8 bases between the germline ends.

The chain couples TRBV3-1 to TRBJ2-1; 7 bases map to TRBD1. Germline V lookup: CDR1 LGHDT, CDR2 YNNKEL (reference sequence). V lost 0 bases, J lost 15 bases, and 5 bases stayed unmatched. CDR3 length: 12 residues. The CDR3 loop is CASSQEEGATFF. The CDR3 DNA sequence: TGTGCCAGCAGCCAAGAAGAGGGGGCGACGTTCTTC.

The chain joins TRBV2 to TRBJ2-5; D is possibly TRBD2 (5 bases). The CDR3 length is 15 residues. The V end lost 2 bases, the J end lost 3 bases, and 13 bases lay between the germline ends. Looked up from germline, CDR1 is SNHLY and CDR2 is FYNNEI. The CDR3 protein is CASSETRSGEETQYF. The CDR3 DNA is TGTGCCAGCAGTGAAACGCGAAGCGGCGAAGAGACCCAGTACTTC.

To note about this clonotype: One base away lies a much larger clone, so this may be a sequencing read error. The CDR3 sequence is CVSSLAGAPDTQYF. The CDR3 DNA reads as TGTGTCAGCAGTTTAGCGGGAGCTCCAGATACGCAGTATTTT. The chain links TRBV27 to TRBJ2-3; 9 bases line up with TRBD2. Looked up from germline, CDR1 is MNHEY and CDR2 is SMNVEV (reference sequence). The CDR3 spans 14 residues.

The V and J genes are TRBV5-1 and TRBJ2-5; TRBD2 matches at 10 bases. The CDR3 consists of 16 residues. Germline V lookup: CDR1 SGHRS, CDR2 YFSETQ. V dropped 2 bases and J dropped 4; count of bases not matched to a gene: 8. The CDR3 bases are TGCGCCAGCAGCTTCGTAGCGGGAGGCACTCCAGAGACCCAGTACTTC. Translated: CASSFVAGGTPETQYF.

The table lists this clonotype with a few counts. This chain links TRBV7-9 with TRBJ2-1; either TRBD1 or TRBD2 may supply D (5 bases each). CDR3 size: 16 residues. Trimming pared 6 bases from V and 6 bases from J, leaving 21 bases between. Germline V gene data show CDR1 as SEHNR and CDR2 as FQNEAQ (reference sequence). CDR3 in DNA: TGTGCCAGCAGTTCTGCTTGGGACGTTCAACCCAATGAGCAGTTCTTC. Translated: CASSSAWDVQPNEQFF.

This clonotype showed up just a few times. The chain has TRBV12-3 or TRBV12-4 and TRBJ1-1, with D uncertain. This CDR3 is 15 amino acids long. Trimming took off 4 bases at V and 1 base at J, with 13 bases between the two ends. CDR3 bases: TGTGCCAGCAGTTCTAGAGAGGCTCGGAACACTGAAGCTTTCTTT. This sequence encodes CASSSREARNTEAFF.

At least ten counts were recorded for this clonotype. The chain employs TRBV7-2 and TRBJ2-7; no firm D call. Trimming removed 1 base from V and 4 bases from J, with 8 bases in between. The CDR3 runs 13 residues. Looked up from germline, CDR1 is SGHTA and CDR2 is FQGNSA. CDR3 in DNA: TGTGCCAGCAGCTTAGAAGTCACGTACGAGCAGTACGTC. Translated, it gives CASSLEVTYEQYV.

This clonotype was detected a few times. J is TRBJ1-1 and V is TRBV20-1, with a possible D match to TRBD1 (6 bases). Trimming took off 2 bases at V and 1 base at J, with 11 bases between the two ends. The CDR3 has 14 residues. Germline CDR1 DFQATT, CDR2 SNEGSKA (reference sequence). The CDR3 bases are TGCAGTGCTAGAAATCCGGGACAGAACACTGAAGCTTTCTTT. It translates to CSARNPGQNTEAFF.

In DNA, the CDR3 is TGTGCCAGCATCCGCCGGGACAGGGAAGGTGGCTACACCTTC. Protein sequence: CASIRRDREGGYTF. The rearrangement uses TRBV12-3 or TRBV12-4 and TRBJ1-2; 9 positions match TRBD1. The CDR3 loop spans 14 amino acids. Trimming cost V 7 bases and J 7 bases; bases outside gene matches: 10.